A selection of T cell receptor beta chains follows, all from one sample in a study of blood T cell repertoires in COVID-19. Sequencing used immunoSEQ multiplex PCR; TCRdb keeps in-frame clones, though not all of them. There are 110,000 to 150,000 clones in the sample; less than 85% occur only once, and roughly 1.7% lies in the top ten. Specimen: PBMCs or T cells enriched from blood (not recorded which). Source of these receptors: a woman aged 18-29 years who had been exposed to COVID-19. Each CDR3 is given with its conserved first and last residue. A D gene is named only where the DNA matches it firmly. Clone size is shown for a subset of rows, as once, few, many or a class of expanded clone.

j_call clone_size v_call d_call cdr3_length cdr3_nt cdr3_aa
TRBJ1-6 once TRBV18 TRBD1 16 TGTGCCAGCTCACGAGAAAGAACAGGGGGGAATTCACCCCTCCACTTT CASSRERTGGNSPLHF
TRBJ2-3 - TRBV19 TRBD1 15 TGTGCCAGTAGTCCCCGGGACAGAAGCACAGATACGCAGTATTTT CASSPRDRSTDTQYF
TRBJ1-5 - TRBV30 TRBD1 13 TGTGCCTGGGGACAGGGTGTTAGCCAGCCCCAGCATTTT CAWGQGVSQPQHF
TRBJ1-4 - TRBV7-9 - 15 TGTGCCAGCAGCTTAGAACAGGCAACTAATGAAAAACTGTTTTTT CASSLEQATNEKLFF
TRBJ2-2 - TRBV5-6 TRBD2 16 TGTGCCAGCAGCCGGAGGACTAGCGGGAACACCGGGGAGCTGTTTTTT CASSRRTSGNTGELFF
TRBJ1-6 - TRBV4-2 - 18 TGTGCCAGCAGCCAGGCAAGGGGGGGAACATCTCTTCGCTCACCCCTCCACTTT CASSQARGGTSLRSPLHF
TRBJ2-5 once TRBV11-2 - 14 TGTGCCAGCAGCTTAATGGGGGCGCAGGGGACCCAGTACTTC CASSLMGAQGTQYF
TRBJ1-2 few TRBV20-1 - 10 TGCAGTGCTTTTCTTTATGGCTACACCTTC CSAFLYGYTF
TRBJ2-7 once TRBV4-1 TRBD2 18 TGCGCCAGCAGCCACCGGTGGGGTAGCGGGACTTCCGGGGGCGAGCAGTACTTC CASSHRWGSGTSGGEQYF
TRBJ2-1 - TRBV7-8 - 15 TGTGCCAGCAGCTTGGAGCGTGTAAGGGGCAATGAGCAGTTCTTC CASSLERVRGNEQFF
TRBJ2-5 - TRBV7-3 - 13 TGTGCCAGCAGCTTAAGCGGGCGGGAGACCCAGTACTTC CASSLSGRETQYF
TRBJ2-1 once TRBV13 TRBD2 19 TGTGCCAGCAGCTTAGGCCTGACTAGCGGGAGGAATCCCTACAATGAGCAGTTCTTC CASSLGLTSGRNPYNEQFF
TRBJ1-1 - TRBV7-2 - 13 TGTGCCAGCAGCTTGGGACTCCTAACTGAAGCTTTCTTT CASSLGLLTEAFF
TRBJ2-3 - TRBV10-1 TRBD2 16 TGCGCCAGCAGTGAGGGGACTAGCGGGAGGGCGTGGACGCAGTATTTT CASSEGTSGRAWTQYF
TRBJ2-7 - TRBV3-1/TRBV3-2 TRBD2 18 TGTGCCAGCAGCCATCTTTGGAGCGGGAGGGCCGCAAGGTACGAGCAGTACTTC CASSHLWSGRAARYEQYF
TRBJ1-2 few TRBV2 - 14 TGTGCCAGCAGTGACGGGTGGGCAGGGGATGGCTACACCTTC CASSDGWAGDGYTF
TRBJ1-5 - TRBV28 - 15 TGTGCCAGCAGTTTACGACAGGTTTGGGGTCAGCCCCAGCATTTT CASSLRQVWGQPQHF
TRBJ2-7 once TRBV6-1 TRBD2 15 TGTGCCAGCAGTGAACCGGGGGGTGTATCCTACGAGCAGTACTTC CASSEPGGVSYEQYF
TRBJ2-3 - TRBV7-8 TRBD2 15 TGTGCCAGCAGCTTAAGGCGGGAGGGGAAAGATACGCAGTATTTT CASSLRREGKDTQYF
TRBJ2-7 - TRBV7-9 TRBD2 16 TGTGCCAGCAGCTTAGAAGGAGCGGGAGCGTATAACGAGCAGTACTTC CASSLEGAGAYNEQYF
TRBJ2-2 - TRBV9 - 14 TGTGCCAGCAGCGTAAGCGTCGGGACCGGGGAGCTGTTTTTT CASSVSVGTGELFF
TRBJ1-4 - TRBV7-6 TRBD1 16 TGTGCCAGCAGCCACCCGTACAGGGGAATAAGGGAAAAACTGTTTTTT CASSHPYRGIREKLFF
TRBJ1-2 - TRBV29-1 - 13 TGCAGCGTCGGAAAGGGAATGCGGGATGGCTACACCTTC CSVGKGMRDGYTF
TRBJ1-4 - TRBV7-2 TRBD1 15 TGTGCCAGCAGCCCGGGACAGGGGTTCGGGGAAAAACTGTTTTTT CASSPGQGFGEKLFF
TRBJ2-2 - TRBV4-3 - 13 TGCGCCAGCAGCCAAGCCCGTACCGGGGAGCTGTTTTTT CASSQARTGELFF
TRBJ2-7 - TRBV18 - 15 TGTGCCAGCTCACCACCGGGGACTGAACTCTACGAGCAGTACTTC CASSPPGTELYEQYF
TRBJ2-3 once TRBV6-4 - 13 TGTGCCAGCAGTGACGGTCCGGGAGTGACGCAGTATTTT CASSDGPGVTQYF
TRBJ2-5 - TRBV11-2 - 13 TGTGCCAGCAGCTCGGGGGTGGTAGAGACCCAGTACTTC CASSSGVVETQYF
TRBJ2-1 few TRBV14 TRBD2 15 TGTGCCAGCAGAGATACTAGCGGGAACTACAATGAGCAGTTCTTC CASRDTSGNYNEQFF
TRBJ2-1 - TRBV11-3 TRBD2 14 TGTGCCAGCAGCCGACTAGCGACTGGAGGTGAGCAGTTCTTC CASSRLATGGEQFF
TRBJ2-5 - TRBV10-3 TRBD2 14 TGTGCCATCAGAGGGACTAGCGGGGCGGAGACCCAGTACTTC CAIRGTSGAETQYF
TRBJ2-5 - TRBV9 - 16 TGTGCCAGCAGCGTGACAGTGGGCCGTTTCCAAGAGACCCAGTACTTC CASSVTVGRFQETQYF
TRBJ2-7 - TRBV30 - 17 TGTGCCTGGAGTGTCCCCCGGAGTTTCGTGAGCTCCTACGAGCAGTACTTC CAWSVPRSFVSSYEQYF
TRBJ1-5 - TRBV6-5 TRBD1 15 TGTGCCAGCAGTTTATCCAGGGGGAGCAATCAGCCCCAGCATTTT CASSLSRGSNQPQHF
TRBJ2-7 - TRBV30 - 15 TGTGCCTGGAGGGGTCTGGCGGAGGTCTCCTACGAGCAGTACTTC CAWRGLAEVSYEQYF
TRBJ1-6 - TRBV19 - 15 TGTGCCAGTAGTATATCGGGGAGCTACAATTCACCCCTCCACTTT CASSISGSYNSPLHF
TRBJ2-5 - TRBV28 - 13 TGTGCCAGCAGTTTGGCAGTCCAAGAGACCCAGTACTTC CASSLAVQETQYF